This note documents a single T cell receptor beta chain sequence. Its antigen is not identified. Sequencing was performed with immunoSEQ multiplex PCR; in TCRdb, only in-frame clones are kept and a portion is missing. The sample consists of several thousand clones, around two thirds of them appearing once. The record originates from a study of CD8 T cell repertoires and HIV-1 epitope variants. This CDR3 is 17 amino acids long. CDR1 and CDR2 (germline): MNHEY, SMNVEV (reference sequence). Losses at the gene ends were 6 bases for V and 2 bases for J; bases not matched to a gene: 9. The sequenced sample was cultured CD8+ T cells derived from PBMCs. The chain employs TRBV27 and TRBJ2-5, with 13 bases aligning to TRBD2. The TCR comes from a male donor with HIV. The CDR3 spells CASSLRGLAGIQETQYF. The CDR3 DNA reads as TGTGCCAGCAGCCTCAGGGGACTAGCGGGGATACAAGAGACCCAGTACTTC.